The clone carrying this T cell receptor (beta chain) appeared a few times. Its specificity is not known. The donors, all healthy, were Caucasians living in Russia, aged about 6 to 95. Through a sample-barcoded 5' primer and a J-beta primer mix, a second PCR was run for roughly 6 to 12 cycles. MiXCR was run by TCRdb on the 5' RACE reads, yielding one entry per CDR3 protein. The data show about 1 million distinct CDR3 sequences, with 40% to 50% seen just once and approximately 19% held by the top ten. The source of the sample is a study of blood T cells in healthy people across ages. Study results and limitations: Roughly linear declines in TCR beta diversity per million T cells occurred with age. Both naive CD4+ cell counts and diversity were greater in long-lived donors than in aged donors. Unsorted PBMCs prevented conclusive naive versus antigen-experienced comparison.

This receptor was obtained from a woman aged 60-75 years in good health. The sequenced sample consisted of blood.

The CDR3 reads CASRLRDTEAFF. CDR3 nucleotides: TGTGCCAGCAGATTAAGGGACACTGAAGCTTTCTTT. The rearrangement uses TRBV11-2 and TRBJ1-1, with D uncertain. The V gene lost 6 bases and the J gene lost 3 bases, with 8 bases spanning the gap. The CDR3 covers 12 residues. Germline CDR1 is SGHAT and CDR2 is FQNNGV.